This entry lists 13 T cell receptor beta chains sequenced from one sample in a study of T cell responses to AZD1222 COVID-19 vaccine. Clones were read by immunoSEQ multiplex PCR, and TCRdb kept only the in-frame ones, dropping some. The sample holds 130,000 to 150,000 clones, 85% to 95% seen once. The sample was peripheral blood, taken on day 0 of AZD1222 vaccination. The receptors were sampled from an adult in good health.

The chain recombines TRBV12-5 with TRBJ2-3; TRBD2 matches 11 bases. CDR1 and CDR2 (germline): LGHNT, FRNRAP. Trimming took 0 bases from V and 0 from J; bases not matched to a gene: 5. This CDR3 contains 18 residues. The CDR3 protein is CASGLVTSGGPSTDTQYF. The DNA of the CDR3 is TGTGCTAGTGGTTTGGTAACTAGCGGGGGCCCTAGCACAGATACGCAGTATTTT.

This clone was counted once. The V gene is TRBV7-9, the J gene TRBJ2-3; 7 positions agree with TRBD2. V lost 3 bases to trimming and J lost 6 bases; unmatched junction nucleotides: 6. Germline V gene data show CDR1 as SEHNR and CDR2 as FQNEAQ (reference sequence). The CDR3 is made up of 14 amino acids. CDR3 sequence: CASSFFASGDTQYF. The CDR3 DNA follows: TGTGCCAGCAGCTTTTTTGCTAGCGGCGATACGCAGTATTTT.

This clone was counted a few times. CDR3 in DNA: TGTGCCACCAGCCCCCGGGACTGGGACTCTGGGGCCAACGTCCTGACTTTC. It is translated as CATSPRDWDSGANVLTF. This rearrangement joins TRBV15 to TRBJ2-6; TRBD2 is a possible D gene (6 bases). The germline V and J ends were trimmed by 5 bases and 0 bases, with 14 bases remaining between them. The length of the CDR3 is 17 residues. Germline V gene lookup returns CDR1 LNHNV and CDR2 YYDKDF (reference sequence).

The chain has TRBV2 and TRBJ2-7; 7 bases align to TRBD2. This CDR3 spans 15 amino acids. J lost 6 bases, V lost 6 bases, and 14 bases had no gene match. The germline CDR1 and CDR2 sequences are SNHLY and FYNNEI. The CDR3 DNA is TGTGCCAGCAGAGTTATAGCGGGTGTAGTCGGCGAGCAGTACTTC. Translating it yields CASRVIAGVVGEQYF.

The rearrangement links TRBV5-4 to TRBJ2-7; 8 nucleotides line up with TRBD1. Trimming at V came to 3 bases and at J to 2 bases, leaving 7 bases not matched to a gene. The CDR3 spans 15 residues. Germline CDR1 is SGHNT and CDR2 is YYREEE (reference sequence). The CDR3 loop reads CASSSPGQAPYEQYF. The DNA of the CDR3 is TGTGCCAGCAGCTCCCCGGGACAGGCCCCCTACGAGCAGTACTTC.

J is TRBJ1-2 and V is TRBV6-5; D remains ambiguous. Germline CDR1 MNHEY, CDR2 SVGAGI. The CDR3 is made up of 14 amino acids. Trimming removed 1 base at V and 1 base at J, with 7 bases between. The CDR3, as DNA: TGTGCCAGCAGTTACTATCGGGGTAACTATGGCTACACCTTC. Translated: CASSYYRGNYGYTF.

The chain employs TRBV6-1 and TRBJ1-3; D call uncertain. CDR1 and CDR2 (germline): MNHNS, SASEGT. The CDR3 has 14 amino acids. The V end was cut by 2 bases, the J end by 0 bases, with 5 bases between. The CDR3 DNA follows: TGTGCCAGCAGTGAACAGCACTCTGGAAACACCATATATTTT. Translating gives CASSEQHSGNTIYF.

This clone was seen a few times. The V gene is TRBV6-5, the J gene TRBJ2-7, with 8 bases identical to TRBD1. The V segment lost 0 bases and the J segment 3 bases; nucleotides outside the gene matches: 4. Germline V gives CDR1 MNHEY, CDR2 SVGAGI. The CDR3 contains 15 residues. CDR3 amino acids: CASSYSGQGSYEQYF. CDR3 sequence (DNA): TGTGCCAGCAGTTACTCAGGACAGGGTAGCTACGAGCAGTACTTC.

The chain is built from TRBV5-1 and TRBJ1-4; D not certain. Trimming took off 4 bases at V and 3 bases at J, with 13 bases between the two ends. The CDR3 runs to 15 residues. The germline CDR1 and CDR2 sequences are SGHRS and YFSETQ. For the CDR3, the DNA is TGCGCCAGCAGCATTTCGACCAACCCTAATGAAAAACTGTTTTTT. This translates into CASSISTNPNEKLFF. Full variable domain (remainder filled in from reference TRBV5-1 and TRBJ1-4): KAGVTQTPRYLIKTRGQQVTLSCSPISGHRSVSWYQQTPGQGLQFLFEYFSETQRNKGNFPGRFSGRQFSNSRSEMNVSTLELGDSALYLCASSISTNPNEKLFFGSGTQLSVL.

The chain combines TRBV3-1 (or the pseudogene TRBV3-2) with TRBJ2-3; no reliable D call. Trimming left V 1 base short and J 4 bases short, with 6 bases between. In germline, CDR1 is LGHDT, CDR2 YNNKEL (reference sequence). This CDR3 region has 13 residues. Written as DNA, the CDR3 is TGTGCCAGCAGCCAAGCCTCCGCAGATACGCAGTATTTT. Protein sequence: CASSQASADTQYF.

The chain links TRBV5-8 to TRBJ2-1; 10 nucleotides line up with TRBD2. CDR3 length: 15 residues. Germline-derived CDR1 and CDR2 are SGHTS and YDEGEE. V lost 4 bases to trimming and J lost 5 bases; unmatched junction nucleotides: 6. The CDR3 region is CASSPGTSANNEQFF. The CDR3 bases are TGTGCCAGCAGCCCCGGGACTAGCGCCAACAATGAGCAGTTCTTC.

The chain uses TRBV20-1 and TRBJ2-7, with no clear D. The V gene's germline CDR1 is DFQATT and CDR2 SNEGSKA (reference sequence). The V and J ends lost 3 bases and 3 bases respectively, with 9 bases between them. The CDR3 covers 12 residues. The CDR3 is CSASHLGYEQYF. CDR3 nucleotides: TGCAGTGCTAGTCACTTAGGCTACGAGCAGTACTTC.

J is TRBJ1-1 and V is TRBV7-9, with 9 bases fitting TRBD1. Germline trimming cut 5 bases from V and 6 bases from J; bases unmatched to any gene: 10. Germline-derived CDR1 and CDR2 are SEHNR and FQNEAQ (reference sequence). This CDR3 contains 15 residues. The CDR3 sequence is CASSRRDREIPEAFF. Written as DNA, the CDR3 is TGTGCCAGCAGCCGCCGGGACAGGGAAATCCCTGAAGCTTTCTTT.